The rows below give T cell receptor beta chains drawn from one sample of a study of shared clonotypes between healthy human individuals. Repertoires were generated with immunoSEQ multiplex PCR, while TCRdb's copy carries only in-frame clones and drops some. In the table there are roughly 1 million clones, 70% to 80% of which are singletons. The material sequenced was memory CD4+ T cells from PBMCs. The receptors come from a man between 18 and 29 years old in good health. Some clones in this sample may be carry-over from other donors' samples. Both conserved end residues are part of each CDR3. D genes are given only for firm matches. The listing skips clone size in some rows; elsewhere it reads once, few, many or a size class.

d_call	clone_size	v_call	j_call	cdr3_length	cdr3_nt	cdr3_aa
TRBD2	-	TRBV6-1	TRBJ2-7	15	TGTGCCAGCAGTGAGGGACTAGCGGGAGTCTACGAGCAGTACTTC	CASSEGLAGVYEQYF
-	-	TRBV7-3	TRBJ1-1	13	TGTGCCAGCAGCCAATATATGAACACTGAAGCTTTCTTT	CASSQYMNTEAFF
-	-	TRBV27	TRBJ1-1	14	TGTGCCAGCAGTTTAATTAACAGGAACACTGAAGCTTTCTTT	CASSLINRNTEAFF
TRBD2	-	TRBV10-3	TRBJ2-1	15	TGTGCCATCAGTGGGACTAGCGGGAGGGCGGTTGAGCAGTTCTTC	CAISGTSGRAVEQFF
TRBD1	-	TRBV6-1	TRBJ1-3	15	TGTGCCAGCCCAGCGGGACAGGGTTCTGGAAACACCATATATTTT	CASPAGQGSGNTIYF
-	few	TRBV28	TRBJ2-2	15	TGTGCCAGCAAATGGACAGACTTCGACACCGGGGAGCTGTTTTTT	CASKWTDFDTGELFF
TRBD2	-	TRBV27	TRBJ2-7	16	TGTGCCAGCAGTGGGGCGGTCAGCGGGAGGGCCTACGAGCAGTACTTC	CASSGAVSGRAYEQYF
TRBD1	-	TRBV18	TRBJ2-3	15	TGTGCCAGCTCACAGGACAGGGATTTCGCAGATACGCAGTATTTT	CASSQDRDFADTQYF
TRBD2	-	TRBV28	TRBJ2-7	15	TGTGCCAGCAGCCCCCCGGGACTAGCGGTATACGAGCAGTACTTC	CASSPPGLAVYEQYF
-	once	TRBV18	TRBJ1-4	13	TGTGCCAGCTCACCCCAGGGAGGCGAAAAACTGTTTTTT	CASSPQGGEKLFF
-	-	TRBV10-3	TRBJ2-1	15	TGTGCCATCAGTGGGACTCGCAGGGATGGAAGTGAGCAGTTCTTC	CAISGTRRDGSEQFF
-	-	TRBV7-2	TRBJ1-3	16	TGTGCCAGCAGCTTAGTGGGTGGAAGCTCTGGAAACACCATATATTTT	CASSLVGGSSGNTIYF
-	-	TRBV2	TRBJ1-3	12	TGTGCCAGCAGTGTAGCAGGAAACACCATATATTTT	CASSVAGNTIYF
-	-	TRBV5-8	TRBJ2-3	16	TGTGCCAGCAGCTCCGGGACATGGCTCTCCACAGATACGCAGTATTTT	CASSSGTWLSTDTQYF
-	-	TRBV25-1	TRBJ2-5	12	TGTGCCAGCAGTGAAGGCCGGGGTACCCAGTACTTC	CASSEGRGTQYF
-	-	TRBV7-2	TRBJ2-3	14	TGTGCCAGCAGCCGAGCACTAGAGGAGAATACGCAGTATTTT	CASSRALEENTQYF
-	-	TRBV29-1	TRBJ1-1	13	TGCAGCGTGAGGGGCGTCGTGATTTCTGAAGCTTTCTTT	CSVRGVVISEAFF
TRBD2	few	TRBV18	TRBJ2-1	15	TGTGCCAGCTCAAAAGGACTAGCTGAAGTCAATGAGCAGTTCTTC	CASSKGLAEVNEQFF
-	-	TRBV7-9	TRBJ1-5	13	TGTGCCAGCAGTCCAGGGGATAATCAGCCCCAGCATTTT	CASSPGDNQPQHF
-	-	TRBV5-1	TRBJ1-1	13	TGCGCCAGCAGCGTCGAAGGGAGTACTGAAGCTTTCTTT	CASSVEGSTEAFF
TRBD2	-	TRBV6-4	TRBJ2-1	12	TGTGCCAGCAGTGACTCAGCGGGAGACAAGTTCTTC	CASSDSAGDKFF
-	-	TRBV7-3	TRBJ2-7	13	TGTGCCAGCAGCCACGGGGCCTCCTACGAGCAGTACTTC	CASSHGASYEQYF
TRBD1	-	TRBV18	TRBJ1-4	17	TGTGCCAGCTCACCCCAACAGGGGACCTCAACTAATGAAAAACTGTTTTTT	CASSPQQGTSTNEKLFF
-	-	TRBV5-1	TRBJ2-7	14	TGCGCCAGCAGCTGGGGGACGGCCTCCTACGAGCAGTACTTC	CASSWGTASYEQYF
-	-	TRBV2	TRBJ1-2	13	TGTGCCAGCAGTGATTCAGGGAACTATGGCTACACCTTC	CASSDSGNYGYTF
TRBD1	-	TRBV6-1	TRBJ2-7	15	TGTGCCAGCAGTGAGGGTAGGGACAGCACCTACGAGCAGTACTTC	CASSEGRDSTYEQYF
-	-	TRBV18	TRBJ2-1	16	TGTGCCAGCTCACCACCGGAGAGGTGGGGTGCAAATGAGCAGTTCTTC	CASSPPERWGANEQFF
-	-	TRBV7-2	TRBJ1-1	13	TGTGCCAGCAGCTTTTCTACAGGGCCCGGGGCTTTCTTT	CASSFSTGPGAFF
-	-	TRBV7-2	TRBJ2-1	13	TGTGCCAGCAGCTCCAAATCTGGGAATGAGCAGTTCTTC	CASSSKSGNEQFF
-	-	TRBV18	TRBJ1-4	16	TGTGCCAGCTCACGAAGCCAGGGAGCCTTTGGAGAAAAACTGTTTTTT	CASSRSQGAFGEKLFF
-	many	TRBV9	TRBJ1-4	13	TGTGCCAGCAGCGTAGGACTGGGTGAAAAACTGTTTTTT	CASSVGLGEKLFF
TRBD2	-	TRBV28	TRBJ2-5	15	TGTGCCAGCAGTCAAACGAACGGGGGGGGAGAGACCCAGTACTTC	CASSQTNGGGETQYF
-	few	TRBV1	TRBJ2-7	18	TGCACCAGCAGCCAAGCCGGGACTAGCGGGTCTAGCTCCTACGAGCAGTACTTC	CTSSQAGTSGSSSYEQYF
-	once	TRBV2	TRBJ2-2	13	TGTGCCAGCAGTCTTGACGGAGCCGGGGAGCTGTTTTTT	CASSLDGAGELFF
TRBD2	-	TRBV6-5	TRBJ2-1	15	TGTGCCAGCAGTTATCGGGGACTAGCTGGGGATGAGCAGTTCTTC	CASSYRGLAGDEQFF
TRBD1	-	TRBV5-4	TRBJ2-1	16	TGTGCCAGCAGGACGGCTAGGACAGGGGACGGCGGTGAGCAGTTCTTC	CASRTARTGDGGEQFF
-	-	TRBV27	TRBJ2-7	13	TGTGCCAGCAGTAAGTACCGGACCTACGAGCAGTACTTC	CASSKYRTYEQYF
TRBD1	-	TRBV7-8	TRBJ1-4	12	TGTGCCAGCAGCAGGGGGCAGGAAAAACTGTTTTTT	CASSRGQEKLFF
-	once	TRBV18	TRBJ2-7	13	TGTGCCAGCTCACCGGACGGAACCTACGAGCAGTACTTC	CASSPDGTYEQYF
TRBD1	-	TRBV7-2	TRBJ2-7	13	TGTGCCAGCAGCACCATGACAGGGCGCGAGCAGTACTTC	CASSTMTGREQYF
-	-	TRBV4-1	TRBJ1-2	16	TGCGCCAGCAGCCCCAACCCTTCTAGGGATGACTATGGCTACACCTTC	CASSPNPSRDDYGYTF
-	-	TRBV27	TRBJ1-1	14	TGTGCCAGCAGTAGAGACAGCTGGAACACTGAAGCTTTCTTT	CASSRDSWNTEAFF
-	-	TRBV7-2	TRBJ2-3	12	TGTGCCAGCAGCTTAGTCGGACTCACGCAGTATTTT	CASSLVGLTQYF
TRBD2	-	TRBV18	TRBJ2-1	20	TGTGCCAGCTCACCCCGCGGCCAATCGTGGGGCCTAGCGGGAGCATCTGAGCAGTTCTTC	CASSPRGQSWGLAGASEQFF
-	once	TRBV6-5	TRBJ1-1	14	TGTGCCAGCAGCCCCCCGGGAAGGGGCACTGAAGCTTTCTTT	CASSPPGRGTEAFF
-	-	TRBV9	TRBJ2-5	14	TGTGCCAGCAGCGTAGCGGTGTTGGGGGAGACCCAGTACTTC	CASSVAVLGETQYF
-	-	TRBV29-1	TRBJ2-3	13	TGCAGCGCCTCGGACAGCCGCACAGATACGCAGTATTTT	CSASDSRTDTQYF
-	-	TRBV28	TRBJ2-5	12	TGTGCCAGCAGTTGGACAGAAGAGACCCAGTACTTC	CASSWTEETQYF
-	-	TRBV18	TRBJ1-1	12	TGTGCCAGCCTACACCGGAACACTGAAGCTTTCTTT	CASLHRNTEAFF
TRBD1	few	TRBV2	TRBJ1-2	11	TGTGCCAGCACCCTTGGACAGGGGAGGACCTTC	CASTLGQGRTF
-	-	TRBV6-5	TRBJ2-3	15	TGTGCCAGCCGGAATCGGCAGCTCAACACAGATACGCAGTATTTT	CASRNRQLNTDTQYF
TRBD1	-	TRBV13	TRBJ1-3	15	TGTGCCAGCAGCTTGGACAGGCTCTCTGGAAACACCATATATTTT	CASSLDRLSGNTIYF
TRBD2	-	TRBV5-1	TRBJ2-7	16	TGCGCCAGCAGCTTGGGGGGACTAGCGTTCTCCTACGAGCAGTACTTC	CASSLGGLAFSYEQYF
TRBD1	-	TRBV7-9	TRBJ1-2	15	TGTGCCAGCAGCCACCGACAGGGCCCCTCCTATGGCTACACCTTC	CASSHRQGPSYGYTF